This entry lists 16 T cell receptor beta chains sequenced from one sample in a study of tumor and adjacent non-tumor tissue in lung cancer. TCRbeta libraries were built with three rounds of nested PCR, modified from ARM-PCR. TCRdb reanalysed the multiplex PCR reads using MiXCR and keeps one entry per CDR3 protein. Seen here are nearly 50,000 distinct CDR3 sequences, under 75% observed once, and the top ten hold about 32%. This sample's RNA came from whole unsorted tissue. More than 3 cm separated this lung sample from the edge of the tumor. The sample taken for sequencing was distant non-tumor lung tissue. The receptors here all came from a woman in her 70s with non-small cell lung cancer.

In the case of this clonotype: With a much larger clone just one base away, this may be a read error. V is TRBV20-1 and J is TRBJ2-1; D is unresolved. Germline V gene data show CDR1 as DFQATT and CDR2 as SNEGSKA (reference sequence). This CDR3 is built from 11 residues. CDR3 in DNA: TGCGGTGTCCAAAGCTACAATGAGCAGTTCTTC. Amino acids: CGVQSYNEQFF.

As for this clonotype: Compared with germline, one end of the junction differs, possibly owing to a read error. This chain joins TRBV13 and TRBJ2-7; D is uncertain. There are 12 residues in the CDR3. The germline V gene encodes CDR1 PRHDT and CDR2 FYEKMQ (reference sequence). The CDR3 spells CVSSMSTYEQYF. The CDR3 DNA reads TGTGTCAGCAGCATGTCTACCTACGAGCAATACTTC.

CDR3 DNA: TGTGCCAGCCAGACAGGGTGGAACACTGAAGCTTTCTTT. Amino acids: CASQTGWNTEAFF. The rearrangement uses TRBV25-1 and TRBJ1-1, with 7 bases lining up with TRBD1. J lost 1 base, V lost 8 bases, and 4 bases had no gene match. In germline, CDR1 is MGHDK, CDR2 SYGVNS. CDR3 length: 13 amino acids.

This clonotype was seen only once. At one of its ends the junction is not consistent with the germline gene, which may arise from a read error. V and J are TRBV7-2 and TRBJ2-1; 8 nucleotides agree with TRBD2. Per germline, CDR1 SGHTA and CDR2 FQGNSA. This CDR3 spans 17 amino acids. The CDR3 DNA is TGTGCCAGCGGAGATAGCGGGAAGGGCCCCTACAATAATGGGCAGTTCTTC. Amino acids: CASGDSGKGPYNNGQFF.

This clonotype is large within its sample. The germline gene is not matched at one end of the junction; a read error may be the cause. The CDR3 protein is CASSVDVLGTDTQYF. Here the CDR3 DNA reads TGTGCCAGCAGCGTAGACGTCCTTGGCACAGATACGCAGTATTTT. The chain is built from TRBV11-2 and TRBJ2-3; D call uncertain. The germline V gene has CDR1 SGHAT and CDR2 FQNNGV. This CDR3 spans 15 amino acids.

As concerns this clonotype: Germline is not matched at one junction end, which may reflect a read error. In DNA form, the CDR3 reads TGCGCCAGCAGCGAGGGACTAGCGGCCTTCGTGGATAGGCAGTATTTT. Its translation: CASSEGLAAFVDRQYF. J is TRBJ2-3 and V is TRBV5-1; 11 bases align to TRBD2. This CDR3 is built from 16 residues. The germline CDR1 and CDR2 sequences are SGHRS and YFSETQ.

This clonotype showed up many times. This sequence joins TRBV20-1 and TRBJ2-3; TRBD2 matches 9 bases. Trimming cost V 6 bases and J 5 bases; bases outside gene matches: 12. The CDR3 extends over 15 amino acids. Germline V gene data show CDR1 as DFQATT and CDR2 as SNEGSKA (reference sequence). CDR3 loop: CSANMLAGVLDTQYF. The CDR3 DNA reads TGCAGTGCCAACATGTTAGCGGGAGTGTTAGATACGCAGTATTTT.

Worth noting for this clonotype: Its ends do not fully match the called genes, so a read error is possible. V gene TRBV5-6 combines with J gene TRBJ2-7; 8 nucleotides align to TRBD1. The CDR3 has 15 amino acids. In germline, CDR1 is SGHDT, CDR2 YYEEEE. This CDR3 is CDSSTYQGQGSEQYF. The CDR3 nucleotides are TGTGACAGCAGCACTTACCAAGGACAGGGCAGCGAGCAGTACTTC.

This clonotype was seen ten or more times. The J gene is TRBJ1-5, the V gene TRBV6-2 or TRBV6-3; maybe TRBD1 (5 bases). Trimming cost V 2 bases and J 6 bases, with 11 bases left between them. This CDR3 has 14 residues. Germline-derived CDR1 and CDR2 are MNHEY and SVGEGT. CDR3 in DNA: TGTGCCAGCAGTTACCTTGGAGGGACTCAGCCCCAGCATTTT. Protein: CASSYLGGTQPQHF.

This clonotype occurred a few times. One end of the junction does not line up with germline, which may come from a read error. The chain uses TRBV29-1 and TRBJ2-1; D is possibly TRBD1 (5 bases). The length of the CDR3 is 13 residues. Germline CDR1 is SQVTM and CDR2 is ANQGSEA. CDR3 DNA sequence: TGCAGCGTAATACGGCAGGACATAAATGAGCGGTTCTTC. It codes for CSVIRQDINERFF.

Worth noting for this clonotype: One base away lies a much larger clone, so this may be a sequencing read error. The chain joins TRBV11-2 to TRBJ2-1; maybe TRBD2 (5 bases). V lost 3 bases and J lost 2, with 11 bases in between. Germline-derived CDR1 and CDR2 are SGHAT and FQNNGV. This CDR3 comprises 15 residues. The CDR3 DNA reads TGTGCCAGCAGCTTCGGGATAGGAGCCTACAATGAGCAGTTCTTC. Translation: CASSFGIGAYNEQFF.

As regards this clonotype: A single base separates this from a much larger clone, so it may be a read error. As the CDR3 is not closed by the conserved phenylalanine or tryptophan, this likely results from a read error. The chain joins TRBV7-8 to TRBJ2-7; no reliable D call. Trimming pared 1 base from V and 7 bases from J, leaving 5 bases between. From germline, CDR1 is SGHVS and CDR2 FQNEAQ. CDR3 length: 11 amino acids. This chain's CDR3 is CASSLVGEQYL. Written as DNA, the CDR3 is TGTGCCAGCAGCTTAGTCGGTGAGCAGTACTTA.

A remark on this clonotype: Mismatch with germline at one junction end may stem from a read error. The chain carries TRBV6-2 or TRBV6-3 and TRBJ2-2; D possibly uses TRBD1 or TRBD2 (5 bases each). Germline lookup yields CDR1 MNHEY and CDR2 SVGEGT. The length of the CDR3 is 18 residues. The CDR3 region has the DNA TGTGCCATCAGTTACCCCAATCCGGGGCTAGCAAGCACCGGGGAGCTGTTTTTT. Its translation is CAISYPNPGLASTGELFF.

In regard to this clonotype: The conserved final phenylalanine or tryptophan is absent from the CDR3, which likely points to a read error. This rearrangement joins TRBV29-1 to TRBJ2-7; D is uncertain. Germline V lookup: CDR1 SQVTM, CDR2 ANQGSEA. The CDR3 consists of 14 residues. Deletions cut 1 base from V and 3 bases from J, with 13 bases between. The CDR3 region has the DNA TGCAGCGTTGAAGGGTGGGCAGGAATCTACGAGCAGTACTAC. This gives the protein CSVEGWAGIYEQYY.

On this clonotype: One junction end disagrees with the germline gene, perhaps due to a read error. The CDR3 sequence is CASRLGNGQVNEKLFF. For the CDR3, the DNA is TGTGCCAGCAGGTTGGGAAACGGACAGGTTAATGAAAAACTGTTCTTT. V usage is TRBV7-9 and J usage is TRBJ1-4; 7 bases fit TRBD1. The CDR3 extends over 16 amino acids. CDR1 is SEHNR, CDR2 FQNEAQ, per germline (reference sequence).

Details on this clonotype: At one end, the junction sequence differs from germline, possibly due to a read error. The V call is TRBV6-4, the J call TRBJ2-1, with D hard to call. Germline V gives CDR1 MRHNA, CDR2 SNTAGT. The CDR3 has 11 residues. The DNA for the CDR3 is TGCGCCAGTCCAGGCGGATTCGAGCACTTCTTC. As protein: CASPGGFEHFF.